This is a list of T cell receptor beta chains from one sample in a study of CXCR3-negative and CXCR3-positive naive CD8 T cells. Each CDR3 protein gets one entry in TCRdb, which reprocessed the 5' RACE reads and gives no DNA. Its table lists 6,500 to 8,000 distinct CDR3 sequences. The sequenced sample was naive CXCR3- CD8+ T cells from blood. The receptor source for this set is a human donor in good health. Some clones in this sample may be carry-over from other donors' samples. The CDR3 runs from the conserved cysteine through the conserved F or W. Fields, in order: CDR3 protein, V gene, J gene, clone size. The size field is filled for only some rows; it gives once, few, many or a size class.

CDR3: CSPPGGGQPQHF; V: TRBV29-1; J: TRBJ1-5; size: -
CDR3: CSVPRDSSYEQYF; V: TRBV29-1; J: TRBJ2-7; size: -
CDR3: CASSYSRTGVAGNPPFDEQFF; V: TRBV6-2/TRBV6-3; J: TRBJ2-1; size: medium-sized
CDR3: CAIRLAGSSYEQYF; V: TRBV10-3; J: TRBJ2-7; size: -
CDR3: CAVQTGEKLFF; V: TRBV12-3/TRBV12-4; J: TRBJ1-4; size: -
CDR3: CASSPSSANYGYTF; V: TRBV7-9; J: TRBJ1-2; size: -
CDR3: CASSGAGPYYGYTF; V: TRBV6-1; J: TRBJ1-2; size: -
CDR3: CATSRVGGYEQYF; V: TRBV15; J: TRBJ2-7; size: -
CDR3: CSVEDKGRGPTYEQYF; V: TRBV29-1; J: TRBJ2-7; size: -
CDR3: CASSPGNEQFF; V: TRBV6-2/TRBV6-3; J: TRBJ2-1; size: -
CDR3: CASSLGAVNEQFF; V: TRBV28; J: TRBJ2-1; size: -
CDR3: CASPQRGQNQETQYF; V: TRBV2; J: TRBJ2-5; size: medium-sized
CDR3: CASRVGGELHF; V: TRBV19; J: TRBJ1-6; size: -
CDR3: CASHTGTGDYEQYF; V: TRBV6-2/TRBV6-3; J: TRBJ2-7; size: medium-sized
CDR3: CASSLRTGGDTEAFF; V: TRBV4-2; J: TRBJ1-1; size: medium-sized
CDR3: CASSTTPVSEQYF; V: TRBV12-3/TRBV12-4; J: TRBJ2-7; size: medium-sized
CDR3: CASSPSDRGGNEQFF; V: TRBV12-3/TRBV12-4; J: TRBJ2-1; size: -
CDR3: CASSVGQTAYEQYF; V: TRBV2; J: TRBJ2-7; size: medium-sized
CDR3: CASSQKDGSYEQYF; V: TRBV4-1; J: TRBJ2-7; size: -